This T cell receptor beta chain was sequenced in a study of vaccination effects on CD4 cells after COVID-19. Culturing for roughly 10 days preceded CD4+ T cell isolation. Either the mRNA-1273 or the BNT162b2 vaccine was given to participants as two doses. Germline V gives CDR1 SGHRS, CDR2 YFSETQ. V lost 3 bases to trimming and J lost 5 bases; unmatched junction nucleotides: 9. The CDR3 runs 15 residues. Only in-frame clones appear in the TCRdb table, and some are missing; sequencing was by immunoSEQ multiplex PCR. The sample lists approximately 37,000 clones, around two thirds occurring once. With regard to this clone: Its antigen remains unidentified.

The clonotype was recovered from a human donor who received a COVID-19 vaccine. Sample: CD4+ T cells from PBMCs cultured without peptide, taken after COVID-19 vaccination. This rearrangement joins TRBV5-1 to TRBJ1-1; 8 nucleotides line up with TRBD1. CDR3 in DNA: TGCGCCAGCAGCTCACCGGACAGGGACCAAACTGAAGCTTTCTTT. Amino acids: CASSSPDRDQTEAFF.